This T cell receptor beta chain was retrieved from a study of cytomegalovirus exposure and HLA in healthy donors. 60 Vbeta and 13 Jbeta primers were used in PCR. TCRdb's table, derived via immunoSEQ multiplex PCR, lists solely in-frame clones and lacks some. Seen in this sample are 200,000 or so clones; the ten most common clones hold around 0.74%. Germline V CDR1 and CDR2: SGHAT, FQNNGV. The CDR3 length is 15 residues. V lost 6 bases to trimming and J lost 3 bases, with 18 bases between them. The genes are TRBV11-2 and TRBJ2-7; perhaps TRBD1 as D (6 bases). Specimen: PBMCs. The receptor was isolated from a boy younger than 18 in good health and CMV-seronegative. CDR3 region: CASRGMRGKGYEQYF. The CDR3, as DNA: TGTGCCAGCAGGGGGATGAGGGGGAAGGGCTACGAGCAGTACTTC.